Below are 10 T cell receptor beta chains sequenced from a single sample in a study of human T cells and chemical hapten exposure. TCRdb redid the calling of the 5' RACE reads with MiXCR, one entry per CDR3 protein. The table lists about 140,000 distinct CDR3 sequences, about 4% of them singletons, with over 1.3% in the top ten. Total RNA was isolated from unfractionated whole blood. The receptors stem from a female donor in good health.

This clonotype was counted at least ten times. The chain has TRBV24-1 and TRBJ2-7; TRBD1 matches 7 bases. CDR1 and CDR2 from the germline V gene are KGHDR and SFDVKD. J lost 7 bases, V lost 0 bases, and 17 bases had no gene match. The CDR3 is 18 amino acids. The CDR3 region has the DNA TGTGCCACCAGTGATTTGCGAGGGGGCCCCTTTCTTATTGGAGAGCAGTACTTC. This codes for CATSDLRGGPFLIGEQYF.

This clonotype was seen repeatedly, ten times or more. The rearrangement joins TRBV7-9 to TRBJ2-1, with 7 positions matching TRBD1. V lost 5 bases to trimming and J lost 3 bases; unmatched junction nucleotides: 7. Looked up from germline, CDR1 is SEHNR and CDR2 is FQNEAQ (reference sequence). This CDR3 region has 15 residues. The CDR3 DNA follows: TGTGCCAGCAGCAGTGAGGGGGCGTTCTACAATGAGCAGTTCTTC. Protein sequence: CASSSEGAFYNEQFF.

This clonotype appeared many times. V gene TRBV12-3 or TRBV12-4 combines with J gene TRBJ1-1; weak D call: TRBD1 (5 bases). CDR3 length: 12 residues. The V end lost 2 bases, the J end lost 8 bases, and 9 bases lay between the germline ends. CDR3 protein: CASSLRGGEAFF. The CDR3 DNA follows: TGTGCCAGCAGTTTAAGGGGCGGGGAAGCTTTCTTT.

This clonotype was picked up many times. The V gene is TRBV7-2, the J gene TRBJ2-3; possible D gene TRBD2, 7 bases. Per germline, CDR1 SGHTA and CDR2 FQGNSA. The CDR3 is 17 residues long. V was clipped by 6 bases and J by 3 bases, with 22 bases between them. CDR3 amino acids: CASRRAIAGAGTDTQYF. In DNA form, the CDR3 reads TGTGCCAGCAGAAGAGCCATTGCGGGGGCTGGGACAGATACGCAGTATTTT.

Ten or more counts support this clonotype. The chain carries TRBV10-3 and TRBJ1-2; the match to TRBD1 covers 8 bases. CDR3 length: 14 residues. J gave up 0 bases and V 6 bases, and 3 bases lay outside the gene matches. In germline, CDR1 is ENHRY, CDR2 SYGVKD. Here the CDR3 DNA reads TGTGCCATCAGGGGACAGGACCCTAACTATGGCTACACCTTC. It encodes CAIRGQDPNYGYTF.

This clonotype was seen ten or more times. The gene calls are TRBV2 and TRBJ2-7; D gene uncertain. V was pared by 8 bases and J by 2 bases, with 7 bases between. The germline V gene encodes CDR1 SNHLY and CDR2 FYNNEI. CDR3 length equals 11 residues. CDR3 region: CASAWPYEQYF. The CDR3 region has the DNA TGTGCCAGCGCCTGGCCCTACGAGCAGTACTTC.

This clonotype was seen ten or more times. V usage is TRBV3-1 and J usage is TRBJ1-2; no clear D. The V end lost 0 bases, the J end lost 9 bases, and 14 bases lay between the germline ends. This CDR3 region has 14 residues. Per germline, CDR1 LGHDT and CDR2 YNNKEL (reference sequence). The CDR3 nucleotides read TGTGCCAGCAGCCAAGACCCGGCACAGAATAGCTACACCTTC. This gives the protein CASSQDPAQNSYTF.

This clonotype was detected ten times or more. CDR3 residues: CASREAGGLPRSLYF. The CDR3 coding sequence is TGTGCCAGCAGGGAAGCGGGGGGGCTCCCCCGATCGTTGTATTTT. The V and J genes are TRBV6-2 or TRBV6-3 and TRBJ2-3; 10 bases are a match to TRBD2. After removal of 6 bases from V and 14 bases from J, the junction contained 17 bases not matched to a gene. Germline CDR1 MNHEY, CDR2 SVGEGT. The CDR3 sequence is 15 residues long.

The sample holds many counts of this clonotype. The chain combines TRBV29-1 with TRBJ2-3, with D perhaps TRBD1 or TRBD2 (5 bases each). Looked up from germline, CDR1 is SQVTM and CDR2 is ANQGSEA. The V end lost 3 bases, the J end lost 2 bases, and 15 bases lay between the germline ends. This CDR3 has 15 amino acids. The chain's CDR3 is CSVDSGLALTDTQYF. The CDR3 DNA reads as TGCAGCGTTGATTCAGGGCTAGCCCTCACAGATACGCAGTATTTT.

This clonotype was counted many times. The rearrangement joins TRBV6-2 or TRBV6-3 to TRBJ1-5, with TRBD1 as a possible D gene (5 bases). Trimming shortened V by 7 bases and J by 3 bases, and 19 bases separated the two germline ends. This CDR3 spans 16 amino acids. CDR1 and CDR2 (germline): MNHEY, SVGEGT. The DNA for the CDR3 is TGTGCCAGCAACGGACTCGCTGGGGGGGACAATCAGCCCCAGCATTTT. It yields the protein CASNGLAGGDNQPQHF.